These 2 T cell receptor beta chains were sequenced from one sample in a study of T cells in Graves' hyperthyroidism and ophthalmopathy. TCR beta CDR3 regions were amplified from RNA transcripts. A first-round RT-PCR of the TCR CDR3 used the HTBI primer set. TCRdb re-derived calls from the multiplex PCR reads in MiXCR, one entry per CDR3 protein. This sample has 530,000 or so distinct CDR3 sequences; around 42% occur once, and the top ten carry roughly 8.2%. Source material: peripheral blood or thyroid tissue (not recorded which). The receptor set was obtained from a woman aged 18-30 years with Graves' hyperthyroidism.

This clonotype has ten or more counts. The V and J genes are TRBV14 and TRBJ2-2; D is uncertain. Trimming removed 4 bases at V and 2 bases at J, with 14 bases between. This CDR3 comprises 16 residues. The V gene's germline CDR1 is SGHDN and CDR2 FVKESK. The DNA for the CDR3 is TGTGCCAGCAGCCTGATACCCGCAGGCAACACCGGGGAGCTGTTTTTT. Its translation is CASSLIPAGNTGELFF.

The chain combines TRBV2 with TRBJ1-6, with unresolved D. Trimming cost V 3 bases and J 0 bases, with 12 bases left between them. The CDR3 spans 17 residues. Germline CDR1 SNHLY, CDR2 FYNNEI. The CDR3 DNA reads as TGTGCCAGCAGTGACGTGGACTGGAGCTCCTATAATTCACCCCTCCACTTT. Translation: CASSDVDWSSYNSPLHF.